The 19 T cell receptor beta chains presented below share a single source sample, sequenced in a study of blood T cells in healthy people across ages. A second PCR, run for roughly 7 to 11 cycles, used a sample-barcoded 5' primer plus a J-beta primer mix. From the 5' RACE reads, TCRdb called clonotypes with MiXCR, one entry per CDR3 protein. The table includes more than 700,000 distinct CDR3 sequences, about 55% detected once. The sample was blood. All receptors derive from an elderly man in good health.

The chain links TRBV6-5 to TRBJ2-7; tentative D call: TRBD1 (5 bases). The V and J ends lost 5 bases and 3 bases respectively, with 14 bases between them. The germline gives CDR1 MNHEY, CDR2 SVGAGI. The CDR3 totals 14 residues. DNA for the CDR3: TGTGCCAGCAGTCTAGGACATCGGAACTACGAGCAGTACTTC. This codes for CASSLGHRNYEQYF.

The chain joins TRBV10-3 to TRBJ1-5; D is unresolved. Trimming shortened V by 3 bases and J by 3 bases, and 12 bases separated the two germline ends. CDR1 and CDR2 (germline): ENHRY, SYGVKD. This CDR3 spans 15 amino acids. CDR3 protein: CAISDGQADNQPQHF. CDR3 nucleotide sequence: TGTGCCATCAGTGACGGGCAGGCTGACAATCAGCCCCAGCATTTT.

This chain uses TRBV29-1 with TRBJ2-1, with unresolved D. Germline-derived CDR1 and CDR2 are SQVTM and ANQGSEA. The CDR3 is 12 amino acids. The V and J ends lost 7 bases and 3 bases respectively, with 10 bases between them. The CDR3 reads CSGGWGYNEQFF. The CDR3 DNA follows: TGCAGCGGTGGATGGGGCTACAATGAGCAGTTCTTC.

This clonotype was seen only once. CDR3 sequence reads: CATSRGTGPDTQYF. The DNA of the CDR3 is TGTGCCACCAGCAGAGGGACAGGGCCAGATACGCAGTATTTT. The chain employs TRBV15 and TRBJ2-3, with 8 bases matching TRBD1. Germline CDR1 reads LNHNV; CDR2 reads YYDKDF (reference sequence). CDR3 size: 14 residues. With V trimmed by 1 base and J by 4 bases, 1 base remained unmatched.

The V gene is TRBV9, the J gene TRBJ2-5; TRBD1 matches at 7 bases. The J call could be wrong; TRBJ2-1 is a better fit for the DNA end. The CDR3 runs 17 residues. The germline V gene encodes CDR1 SGDLS and CDR2 YYNGEE. Here the CDR3 DNA reads TGTGCCAGCAGCGTAGGCCCGGCCAGGGGGATCCAAGAGACCCAGTTCTTC. Protein: CASSVGPARGIQETQFF.

Only a few counts were recorded for this clonotype. The chain is built from TRBV29-1 and TRBJ2-1, with D tentatively TRBD2 (5 bases). The CDR3 runs to 13 residues. V lost 5 bases and J 5 bases, leaving 13 bases between the germline ends. Looked up from germline, CDR1 is SQVTM and CDR2 is ANQGSEA. In DNA, the CDR3 is TGCAGCGTTTCTTCGGGAAGGGACAATGAGCAGTTCTTC. It translates to CSVSSGRDNEQFF.

The J gene is TRBJ2-1, the V gene TRBV9; TRBD1 or TRBD2 may be the D gene (6 bases each). This CDR3 is built from 15 residues. V was pared by 3 bases and J by 6 bases, with 16 bases between. The V gene's germline CDR1 is SGDLS and CDR2 YYNGEE. DNA for the CDR3: TGTGCCAGCAGCGAATACCGGGGGCCATCCAATGAGCAGTTCTTC. Translating gives CASSEYRGPSNEQFF. The variable domain in full, with the rest retrieved from reference TRBV9 and TRBJ2-1, is DSGVTQTPKHLITATGQRVTLRCSPRSGDLSVYWYQQSLDQGLQFLIQYYNGEERAKGNILERFSAQQFPDLHSELNLSSLELGDSALYFCASSEYRGPSNEQFFGPGTRLTVL.

This rearrangement joins TRBV9 to TRBJ2-3, with D uncertain. CDR1 SGDLS and CDR2 YYNGEE come from the germline V gene. The germline V and J ends were trimmed by 0 bases and 6 bases, with 11 bases remaining between them. The CDR3 contains 14 residues. Here the CDR3 reads CASSVGGELDTQYF. In DNA, the CDR3 is TGTGCCAGCAGCGTAGGGGGTGAACTTGATACGCAGTATTTT.

The rearrangement links TRBV10-3 to TRBJ2-1; D call uncertain. Germline CDR1 is ENHRY and CDR2 is SYGVKD. Deletions cut 4 bases from V and 5 bases from J, with 6 bases between. The CDR3 is 12 residues long. The CDR3 reads CAISADNNEQFF. DNA for the CDR3: TGTGCCATCAGTGCAGATAACAATGAGCAGTTCTTC.

This clonotype was detected a few times. The rearrangement joins TRBV4-1 to TRBJ2-6, with 10 bases lining up with TRBD1. The length of the CDR3 is 20 residues. The germline V gene has CDR1 MGHRA and CDR2 YSYEKL. V lost 4 bases, J lost 1 base, and 13 bases stayed unmatched. The chain's CDR3 is CASSLLHRGQGTSGANVLTF. The CDR3 DNA reads TGCGCCAGCAGCCTCCTCCATCGGGGACAGGGGACGTCTGGGGCCAACGTCCTGACTTTC.

The chain uses TRBV12-5 and TRBJ1-5; 9 bases agree with TRBD1. Germline V gene lookup returns CDR1 LGHNT and CDR2 FRNRAP. The trim removed 5 bases at V and 6 bases at J, leaving 8 bases unmatched. This CDR3 comprises 15 residues. CDR3 loop: CASGPAGQGGQPQHF. Here the CDR3 DNA reads TGTGCTAGTGGTCCCGCGGGACAGGGCGGTCAGCCCCAGCATTTT.

The chain has TRBV29-1 and TRBJ2-1, with a tentative D call TRBD2 (6 bases). TRBJ2-7 explains the end of the DNA better; the J call may be wrong. The CDR3 totals 16 residues. CDR1 SQVTM and CDR2 ANQGSEA come from the germline V gene. CDR3 loop: CSLLRGSSGSYNEQYF. CDR3 sequence (DNA): TGCAGCTTGTTGCGGGGTAGCTCTGGATCCTACAATGAGCAGTACTTC.

This clonotype was detected only a few times. The CDR3 region has the DNA TGCAGTGCTAACAGGGGGCTAGTTCATGAGCAGTTCTTC. Residues: CSANRGLVHEQFF. The V and J genes are TRBV20-1 and TRBJ2-1; 9 bases agree with TRBD1. Trimming removed 4 bases from V and 8 bases from J; junction bases left unmatched: 6. This CDR3 contains 13 residues. The germline V gene has CDR1 DFQATT and CDR2 SNEGSKA (reference sequence).

V and J are TRBV5-1 and TRBJ2-7; 9 bases fit TRBD1. J gave up 3 bases and V 4 bases, and 11 bases lay outside the gene matches. The CDR3 is 16 residues long. The germline V gene has CDR1 SGHRS and CDR2 YFSETQ. Written as DNA, the CDR3 is TGCGCCAGCAGCCCCCGTGCCGACAGGGGGTTCTACGAGCAGTACTTC. This sequence encodes CASSPRADRGFYEQYF.

This chain uses TRBV9 with TRBJ2-5; weak D call: TRBD1 (6 bases). TRBJ2-7 explains the end of the DNA better; the J call may be wrong. Germline CDR1 is SGDLS and CDR2 is YYNGEE. The CDR3 is 13 amino acids. CDR3 residues: CARGEGDSYEQYF. DNA for the CDR3: TGTGCCAGGGGAGAGGGGGACTCCTACGAGCAGTACTTC.

This clonotype has more than one count but fewer than ten. CDR3 in amino acids: CASTRLAGEGEQFF. CDR3 nucleotide sequence: TGTGCCAGCACCAGACTAGCGGGAGAAGGTGAGCAGTTCTTC. The chain couples TRBV9 to TRBJ2-1; 12 nucleotides agree with TRBD2. Germline CDR1 is SGDLS and CDR2 is YYNGEE. This CDR3 is 14 amino acids long. J gave up 9 bases and V 6 bases, and 7 bases lay outside the gene matches.

The gene calls are TRBV20-1 and TRBJ2-7; perhaps TRBD1 as D (6 bases). Trimming left V 1 base short and J 4 bases short, with 14 bases between. CDR3 length: 14 amino acids. Germline V gene sequence: CDR1 DFQATT, CDR2 SNEGSKA (reference sequence). CDR3 region: CSARGGTGFYEQYF. The CDR3, as DNA: TGCAGTGCTAGAGGGGGAACAGGGTTTTACGAGCAGTACTTC.

As concerns this clonotype: The junction differs from germline at one of its ends, possibly a read error. The J gene is TRBJ1-3, the V gene TRBV7-7; no definite D call. This CDR3 comprises 15 residues. Germline lookup yields CDR1 SSHAT and CDR2 FNYEAQ (reference sequence). CDR3 in DNA: TGTGCTAGCAGCTTAAACCAGGCCTCTGGAAACACCATATATTTT. Amino acid sequence: CASSLNQASGNTIYF.

This chain uses TRBV14 with TRBJ2-1; 13 nucleotides align to TRBD2. This CDR3 comprises 17 residues. The germline V gene has CDR1 SGHDN and CDR2 FVKESK. Trimming took 1 base from V and 8 from J; bases not matched to a gene: 8. In DNA, the CDR3 is TGTGCCAGCAGCCAAGTTGCGACTAGCGGGAGGCCCCATGAGCAGTTCTTC. Its translation is CASSQVATSGRPHEQFF.